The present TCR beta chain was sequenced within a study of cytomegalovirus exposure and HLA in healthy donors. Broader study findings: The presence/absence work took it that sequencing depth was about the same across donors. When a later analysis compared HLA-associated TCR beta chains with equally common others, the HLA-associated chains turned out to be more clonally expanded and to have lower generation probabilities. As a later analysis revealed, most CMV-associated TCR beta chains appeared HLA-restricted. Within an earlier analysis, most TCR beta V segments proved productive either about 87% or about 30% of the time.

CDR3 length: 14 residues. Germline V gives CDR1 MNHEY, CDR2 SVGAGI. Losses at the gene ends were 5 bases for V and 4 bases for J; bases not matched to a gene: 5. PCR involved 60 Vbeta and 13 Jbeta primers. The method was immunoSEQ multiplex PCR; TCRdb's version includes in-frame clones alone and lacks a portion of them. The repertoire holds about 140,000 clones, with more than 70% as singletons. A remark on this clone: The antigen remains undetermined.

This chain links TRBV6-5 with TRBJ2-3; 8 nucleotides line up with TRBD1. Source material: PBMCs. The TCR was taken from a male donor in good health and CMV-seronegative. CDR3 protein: CASSPGGRPDTQYF. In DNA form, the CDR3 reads TGTGCCAGCAGTCCAGGGGGCAGGCCAGATACGCAGTATTTT.